This T cell receptor beta chain was recovered during a study of shared clonotypes between healthy human individuals. Study in general: The cohort had two women and a few men, ages 18 to 49.

Here immunoSEQ multiplex PCR was the method, and the copy in TCRdb shows in-frame clones only, minus some. The sample lists some 2.1 million clones; approximately 94% were seen once. CD8 cells classed as naive were CD45RO-negative and positively selected for CCR7, excluding terminally differentiated effector memory CD45RA+ cells. The origin of this receptor is a man aged 18 to 30 in good health. Source material: naive CD8+ T cells sorted from blood.

The CDR3 is CASSQGTGYNSPLHF. Written as DNA, the CDR3 is TGCGCCAGCAGCCAGGGAACAGGCTATAATTCACCCCTCCACTTT. V gene TRBV4-3 combines with J gene TRBJ1-6, with D possibly matching TRBD1 (5 bases). Trimming removed 3 bases from V and 3 bases from J, with 9 bases in between. Germline V gene data show CDR1 as LGHNA and CDR2 as YSLEER. This CDR3 comprises 15 residues.